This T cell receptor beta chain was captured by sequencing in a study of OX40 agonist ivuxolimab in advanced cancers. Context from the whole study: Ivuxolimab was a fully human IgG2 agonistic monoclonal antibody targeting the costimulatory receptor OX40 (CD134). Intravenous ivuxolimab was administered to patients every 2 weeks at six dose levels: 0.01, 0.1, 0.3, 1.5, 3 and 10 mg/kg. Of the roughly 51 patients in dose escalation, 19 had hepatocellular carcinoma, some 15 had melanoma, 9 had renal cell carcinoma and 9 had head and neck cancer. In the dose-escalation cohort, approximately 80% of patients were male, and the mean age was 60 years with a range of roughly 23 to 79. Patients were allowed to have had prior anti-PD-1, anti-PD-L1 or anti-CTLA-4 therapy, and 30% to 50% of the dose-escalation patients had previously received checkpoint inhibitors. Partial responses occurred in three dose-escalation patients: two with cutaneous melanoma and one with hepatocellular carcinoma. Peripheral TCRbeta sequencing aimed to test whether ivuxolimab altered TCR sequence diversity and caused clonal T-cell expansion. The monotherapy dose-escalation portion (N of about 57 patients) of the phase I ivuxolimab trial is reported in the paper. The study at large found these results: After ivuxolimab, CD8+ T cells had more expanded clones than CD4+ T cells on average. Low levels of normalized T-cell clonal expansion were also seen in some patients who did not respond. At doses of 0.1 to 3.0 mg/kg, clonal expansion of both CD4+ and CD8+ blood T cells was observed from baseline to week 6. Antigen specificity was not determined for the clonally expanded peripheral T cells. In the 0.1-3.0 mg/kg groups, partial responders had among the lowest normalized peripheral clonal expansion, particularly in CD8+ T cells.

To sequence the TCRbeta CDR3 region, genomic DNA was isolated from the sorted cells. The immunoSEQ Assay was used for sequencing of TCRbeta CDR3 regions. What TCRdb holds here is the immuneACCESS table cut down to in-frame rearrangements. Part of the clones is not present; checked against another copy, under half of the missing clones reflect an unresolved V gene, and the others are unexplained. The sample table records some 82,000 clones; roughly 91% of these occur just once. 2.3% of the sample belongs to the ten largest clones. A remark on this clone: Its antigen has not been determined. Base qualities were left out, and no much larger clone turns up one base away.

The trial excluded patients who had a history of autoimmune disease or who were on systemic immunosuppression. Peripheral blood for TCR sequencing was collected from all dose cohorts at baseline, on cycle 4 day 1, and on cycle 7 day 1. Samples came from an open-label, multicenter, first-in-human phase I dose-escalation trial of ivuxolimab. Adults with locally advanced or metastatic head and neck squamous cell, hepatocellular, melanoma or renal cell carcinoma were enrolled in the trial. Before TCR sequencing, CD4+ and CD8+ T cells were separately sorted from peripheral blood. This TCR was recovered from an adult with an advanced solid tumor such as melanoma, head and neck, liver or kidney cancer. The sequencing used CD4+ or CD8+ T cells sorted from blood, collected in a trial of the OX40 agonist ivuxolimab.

The DNA is as follows: TGTGCCATCAGTGTACAGGAGTCAGATACGCAGTATTTT. Its product reads: CAISVQESDTQYF. This chain joins TRBV10-3 to TRBJ2-3; TRBD1 is possibly the D segment (5 matching bases). CDR1 ENHRY and CDR2 SYGVKD were looked up in the germline V gene. V sheds 4 bases and J sheds 4 bases, leaving 9 bases between their ends. The CDR3 numbers 13 residues from cysteine through phenylalanine. The sequence is cut down to CDR3 DNA, 39 bases in frame from base 1.